Below are 22 T cell receptor beta chains sequenced from a single sample in a study of blood T cell repertoires in COVID-19. TCRdb's copy holds only in-frame clones and misses some; the assay was immunoSEQ multiplex PCR. The table records 390,000 or so clones, around 87% of them present only once. Material: peripheral blood. These receptor sequences come from a woman aged 25-40 years with COVID-19, enrolled during active disease.

J is TRBJ2-6 and V is TRBV2; D is perhaps TRBD1 (6 bases). CDR3 length: 16 amino acids. Germline V CDR1 and CDR2: SNHLY, FYNNEI. V lost 4 bases to trimming and J lost 2 bases, with 12 bases between them. CDR3 protein: CASSGTVVTGANVLTF. CDR3 coding DNA: TGTGCCAGCAGTGGGACAGTCGTTACTGGGGCCAACGTCCTGACTTTC.

The gene calls are TRBV19 and TRBJ1-6; 9 positions agree with TRBD1. This CDR3 contains 15 residues. V was clipped by 10 bases and J by 4 bases; unmatched bases: 8. Germline loops: CDR1 LNHDA, CDR2 SQIVND (reference sequence). The CDR3 DNA follows: TGTGCCACCGCCGGGACAGGGCTATATAATTCACCCCTCCACTTT. It codes for CATAGTGLYNSPLHF.

The rearrangement uses TRBV11-2 and TRBJ1-1; 7 bases are shared with TRBD1. The CDR3 has 18 amino acids. V dropped 2 bases and J dropped 2; count of bases not matched to a gene: 14. In germline, CDR1 is SGHAT, CDR2 FQNNGV. In DNA, the CDR3 is TGTGCCAGCAGCTTAAGAATTGACAGGGCTTCGATAAACACTGAAGCTTTCTTT. Amino acids: CASSLRIDRASINTEAFF.

The chain links TRBV30 to TRBJ1-2; TRBD1 matches at 9 bases. The CDR3 has 14 amino acids. Germline trimming cut 3 bases from V and 7 bases from J; bases unmatched to any gene: 9. Germline V gene lookup returns CDR1 GTSNPN and CDR2 SVGIG (reference sequence). CDR3 DNA: TGTGCCTGGAGATCGACAGGGGGATTAGCTGGCTACACCTTC. Its protein product is CAWRSTGGLAGYTF.

This clone was counted once. This chain links TRBV5-1 with TRBJ2-2, with D perhaps matching TRBD2 (7 bases). Germline values: CDR1 SGHRS, CDR2 YFSETQ. The germline V and J ends were trimmed by 2 bases and 0 bases, with 11 bases remaining between them. The CDR3 runs 16 residues. The CDR3 region is CASSLGGGANTGELFF. In DNA, the CDR3 is TGCGCCAGCAGCTTAGGAGGGGGGGCGAACACCGGGGAGCTGTTTTTT. The complete variable domain, with remaining parts taken from reference TRBV5-1 and TRBJ2-2, reads KAGVTQTPRYLIKTRGQQVTLSCSPISGHRSVSWYQQTPGQGLQFLFEYFSETQRNKGNFPGRFSGRQFSNSRSEMNVSTLELGDSALYLCASSLGGGANTGELFFGEGSRLTVL.

V and J are TRBV7-2 and TRBJ2-1, with D maybe TRBD2 (6 bases). Germline lookup yields CDR1 SGHTA and CDR2 FQGNSA. CDR3 length: 15 residues. V lost 6 bases to trimming and J lost 2 bases, with 14 bases between them. The CDR3 sequence: CASSPRGGTYNEQFF. In nucleotides, the CDR3 is TGTGCCAGCAGTCCCCGCGGAGGGACCTACAATGAGCAGTTCTTC.

The CDR3 protein is CASSSGLAVEQFF. The CDR3 nucleotides are TGTGCCAGCAGTTCCGGACTAGCGGTAGAGCAGTTCTTC. The V call is TRBV27, the J call TRBJ2-1; 10 nucleotides align to TRBD2. The V and J ends lost 4 bases and 10 bases, in that order; junction bases with no gene match: 4. Per germline, CDR1 MNHEY and CDR2 SMNVEV (reference sequence). The length of the CDR3 is 13 residues.

This chain joins TRBV19 and TRBJ2-7; D call uncertain. The germline V gene has CDR1 LNHDA and CDR2 SQIVND (reference sequence). There are 14 residues in the CDR3. V was shortened by 1 base and J by 3 bases, with 10 bases between the two germline ends. CDR3 nucleotide sequence: TGTGCCAGTAGTATAGGCGGCAGCTTCTACGAGCAGTACTTC. Protein: CASSIGGSFYEQYF. Full variable domain (outside the CDR3, taken from reference TRBV19 and TRBJ2-7): DGGITQSPKYLFRKEGQNVTLSCEQNLNHDAMYWYRQDPGQGLRLIYYSQIVNDFQKGDIAEGYSVSREKKESFPLTVTSAQKNPTAFYLCASSIGGSFYEQYFGPGTRLTVT.

The chain couples TRBV19 to TRBJ2-7; the D gene is possibly TRBD1 (7 bases). From germline, CDR1 is LNHDA and CDR2 SQIVND (reference sequence). The CDR3 runs to 19 residues. V was shortened by 5 bases and J by 0 bases, with 26 bases between the two germline ends. CDR3 bases: TGTGCCAGTAGTGGATGGGGCCCTACAGGGGAGGTTAGCTCCTACGAGCAGTACTTC. It specifies CASSGWGPTGEVSSYEQYF.

CDR3 DNA: TGTGCCAGCAGCTATCAAGGACTAGCGGGCACGTTTAACAATGAGCAGTTCTTC. Protein: CASSYQGLAGTFNNEQFF. The chain has TRBV7-3 and TRBJ2-1; TRBD2 agrees at 11 bases. The CDR3 length is 18 residues. The germline CDR1 and CDR2 sequences are SGHTA and FQGTGA. The junction had 13 bases not matched to a gene; V was cut back by 4 bases and J by 5 bases.

The chain joins TRBV6-5 to TRBJ1-2; D is uncertain. CDR3 size: 14 residues. The V end lost 6 bases, the J end lost 7 bases, and 18 bases lay between the germline ends. Germline CDR1 is MNHEY and CDR2 is SVGAGI. The CDR3 loop is CASSQTSLQAGYTF. The CDR3 coding sequence is TGTGCCAGCAGCCAAACCTCCCTCCAGGCTGGCTACACCTTC.

This sequence joins TRBV30 and TRBJ2-5, with a possible D match to TRBD2 (6 bases). The V gene's germline CDR1 is GTSNPN and CDR2 SVGIG (reference sequence). The CDR3 loop spans 15 amino acids. Deletions cut 0 bases from V and 4 bases from J, with 15 bases between. The CDR3 region is CAWSVRRGDPETQYF. The CDR3 coding sequence is TGTGCCTGGAGTGTAAGGCGGGGAGACCCAGAGACCCAGTACTTC.

The chain carries TRBV4-1 and TRBJ2-1, with 7 bases fitting TRBD1. This CDR3 contains 12 residues. The junction had 8 bases not matched to a gene; V was cut back by 3 bases and J by 15 bases. Germline CDR1 reads MGHRA; CDR2 reads YSYEKL. The CDR3 loop reads CASSHATGYRFF. In nucleotides, the CDR3 is TGCGCCAGCAGCCACGCGACAGGGTATCGGTTCTTC.

This sequence joins TRBV5-6 and TRBJ2-3; D perhaps matches TRBD2 (6 bases). Germline V lookup: CDR1 SGHDT, CDR2 YYEEEE. V was cut by 0 bases and J by 6 bases, with 17 bases left in between. The CDR3 is 16 residues long. The CDR3 DNA is TGTGCCAGCAGCTTGGTCGGCGGGATTGCGGGGGATACGCAGTATTTT. Translating it yields CASSLVGGIAGDTQYF.

The rearrangement joins TRBV5-5 to TRBJ2-1, with a tentative D call TRBD2 (5 bases). The CDR3 runs 13 residues. CDR1 and CDR2 (germline): SGHKS, YYEKEE (reference sequence). V lost 4 bases and J 12 bases, leaving 17 bases between the germline ends. CDR3 residues: CASSDGSLELQFF. The CDR3 region has the DNA TGTGCCAGCAGCGACGGGTCACTAGAATTGCAGTTCTTC.

As regards this clone: The same CDR3 also results from other DNA sequences found in this sample. This chain uses TRBV29-1 with TRBJ2-5, with TRBD1 matching over 7 bases. The CDR3 contains 11 residues. The ends lost 7 bases at V and 2 bases at J; junction bases unmatched: 1. CDR1 SQVTM and CDR2 ANQGSEA come from the germline V gene. The CDR3 loop reads CSADRQETQYF. The CDR3 coding sequence is TGCAGCGCGGACAGGCAAGAGACCCAGTACTTC.

V gene TRBV9 combines with J gene TRBJ1-5; TRBD1 matches 7 bases. The CDR3 has 14 residues. The junction had 6 bases not matched to a gene; V was cut back by 4 bases and J by 5 bases. CDR1 SGDLS and CDR2 YYNGEE come from the germline V gene. The CDR3 DNA sequence: TGTGCCAGCAGCTTGGGACAGTGGGATCAGCCCCAGCATTTT. This encodes CASSLGQWDQPQHF.

The chain is built from TRBV11-2 and TRBJ2-7; D gene ambiguous. The germline V gene encodes CDR1 SGHAT and CDR2 FQNNGV. The CDR3 is made up of 11 amino acids. The V gene lost 4 bases and the J gene lost 5 bases, with 6 bases spanning the gap. This CDR3 reads CASSSVDEQYF. DNA of the CDR3: TGTGCCAGCAGCTCAGTCGACGAGCAGTACTTC. The full variable domain, rest sourced from reference TRBV11-2 and TRBJ2-7, is EAGVAQSPRYKIIEKRQSVAFWCNPISGHATLYWYQQILGQGPKLLIQFQNNGVVDDSQLPKDRFSAERLKGVDSTLKIQPAKLEDSAVYLCASSSVDEQYFGPGTRLTVT.

The chain joins TRBV11-3 to TRBJ2-1; D remains ambiguous. This CDR3 contains 14 residues. V shed 0 bases and J shed 9 bases, with 12 bases lying between them. Germline V gene data show CDR1 as SGHNT and CDR2 as YENEEA. The CDR3 spells CASSLDHQRSEQFF. The CDR3 DNA follows: TGTGCCAGCAGCTTAGATCATCAGCGATCTGAGCAGTTCTTC.

V usage is TRBV7-6 and J usage is TRBJ2-2, with D possibly being TRBD1 (6 bases). The V end was cut by 1 base, the J end by 4 bases, with 16 bases between. CDR1 is SGHVS and CDR2 is FNYEAQ in the germline V gene. CDR3 length equals 17 residues. The CDR3 DNA sequence: TGTGCCAGCAGCTTAGGGGAACCGGGACATCGCACCGGGGAGCTGTTTTTT. This translates into CASSLGEPGHRTGELFF.

The V and J genes are TRBV7-6 and TRBJ2-5; the D gene is possibly TRBD2 (6 bases). Trimming stripped 7 bases from V and 5 bases from J, with 14 bases between. CDR3 length: 13 residues. The germline gives CDR1 SGHVS, CDR2 FNYEAQ. This chain's CDR3 is CASTPGGVETQYF. The CDR3 region has the DNA TGTGCCAGCACCCCTGGCGGGGTTGAGACCCAGTACTTC.

The J gene is TRBJ2-1, the V gene TRBV2; 9 bases are a match to TRBD1. The CDR3 is 14 residues long. Germline lookup yields CDR1 SNHLY and CDR2 FYNNEI. Losses at the gene ends were 9 bases for V and 7 bases for J; bases not matched to a gene: 10. The CDR3: CARGSDRGRNEQFF. CDR3 sequence (DNA): TGTGCCAGGGGCTCGGACAGGGGAAGGAATGAGCAGTTCTTC. The variable domain in full, completed from reference TRBV2 and TRBJ2-1, reads EPEVTQTPSHQVTQMGQEVILRCVPISNHLYFYWYRQILGQKVEFLVSFYNNEISEKSEIFDDQFSVERPDGSNFTLKIRSTKLEDSAMYFCARGSDRGRNEQFFGPGTRLTVL.